Listed here are 24 T cell receptor beta chains from one sample, sequenced in a study of cytotoxic CD8 clonotypes in ibrutinib-treated CLL. Measured with immunoSEQ multiplex PCR; TCRdb has only the in-frame clones, and not every one. The sample has 35,000 to 45,000 clones; about 72% are singletons. The specimen was PBMCs, collected after 12 months of ibrutinib treatment. Every receptor here comes from a human donor with chronic lymphocytic leukemia.

This sequence joins TRBV5-5 and TRBJ1-4; the D gene is possibly TRBD1 (5 bases). Germline V gene lookup returns CDR1 SGHKS and CDR2 YYEKEE (reference sequence). V gave up 4 bases and J gave up 5 bases, with 18 bases separating them. The CDR3 consists of 16 residues. This CDR3 reads CASSRDDRDRNEKLFF. The CDR3, as DNA: TGTGCCAGCAGCCGCGACGACCGGGACCGAAATGAAAAACTGTTTTTT.

The chain has TRBV27 and TRBJ2-3; TRBD2 matches 7 bases. The CDR3 contains 15 residues. Looked up from germline, CDR1 is MNHEY and CDR2 is SMNVEV (reference sequence). The trim removed 0 bases at V and 5 bases at J, leaving 5 bases unmatched. The DNA for the CDR3 is TGTGCCAGCAGTTTATCACGCGGGGGTATAGATACGCAGTATTTT. Residues: CASSLSRGGIDTQYF.

The chain links TRBV9 to TRBJ1-1, with TRBD1 matching over 8 bases. The CDR3 length is 16 residues. Germline values: CDR1 SGDLS, CDR2 YYNGEE. Germline trimming cut 0 bases from V and 0 bases from J; bases unmatched to any gene: 4. The CDR3 DNA reads as TGTGCCAGCAGCGTAGAGGACAGGGTCATGAACACTGAAGCTTTCTTT. It translates to CASSVEDRVMNTEAFF.

V gene TRBV5-1 combines with J gene TRBJ2-3, with D tentatively TRBD1 (5 bases). Trimming took off 0 bases at V and 7 bases at J, with 9 bases between the two ends. The germline V gene has CDR1 SGHRS and CDR2 YFSETQ. CDR3 size: 13 residues. The DNA for the CDR3 is TGCGCCAGCAGCTTGGCGACAGACAATACGCAGTATTTT. It translates to CASSLATDNTQYF.

The rearrangement uses TRBV5-1 and TRBJ1-1, with a weak D call TRBD1 (5 bases). Germline CDR1 reads SGHRS; CDR2 reads YFSETQ. The CDR3 spans 14 residues. Trimming left V 3 bases short and J 1 base short, with 10 bases between. The CDR3 coding sequence is TGCGCCAGCAGCTCGGGACCGCAGAACACTGAAGCTTTCTTT. This gives the protein CASSSGPQNTEAFF.

The chain employs TRBV5-1 and TRBJ2-1; 8 positions agree with TRBD2. The CDR3 consists of 14 residues. Trimming removed 2 bases from V and 3 bases from J; junction bases left unmatched: 1. Germline CDR1 SGHRS, CDR2 YFSETQ. DNA of the CDR3: TGCGCCAGCAGCTTAAGCGGGAGCTACAATGAGCAGTTCTTC. It yields the protein CASSLSGSYNEQFF.

V and J are TRBV19 and TRBJ1-2; TRBD1 aligns across 7 bases. J was trimmed by 4 bases and V by 3 bases; bases with no gene match: 11. The germline gives CDR1 LNHDA, CDR2 SQIVND (reference sequence). The CDR3 spans 16 residues. CDR3 coding DNA: TGTGCCAGTAGTATTCGGACAGGACTGGAACTCTATGGCTACACCTTC. Encoded protein: CASSIRTGLELYGYTF.

This clone came up once. This sequence joins TRBV9 and TRBJ2-1; D is unresolved. The germline V gene encodes CDR1 SGDLS and CDR2 YYNGEE. The CDR3 length is 17 residues. V lost 3 bases and J 2 bases, leaving 18 bases between the germline ends. The CDR3 DNA sequence: TGTGCCAGCAGCGCTACTCCGGACGCAAGGACCTACAATGAGCAGTTCTTC. The encoded protein is CASSATPDARTYNEQFF.

The V and J genes are TRBV15 and TRBJ1-2; D is unresolved. V lost 6 bases and J 2 bases, leaving 16 bases between the germline ends. Germline CDR1 reads LNHNV; CDR2 reads YYDKDF (reference sequence). The CDR3 contains 15 residues. The CDR3 sequence is CATRVDWQPNYGYTF. The CDR3 DNA reads as TGTGCCACCAGAGTCGATTGGCAGCCAAACTATGGCTACACCTTC. The variable domain in full, with the rest retrieved from reference TRBV15 and TRBJ1-2, is DAMVIQNPRYQVTQFGKPVTLSCSQTLNHNVMYWYQQKSSQAPKLLFHYYDKDFNNEADTPDNFQSRRPNTSFCFLDIRSPGLGDTAMYLCATRVDWQPNYGYTFGSGTRLTVV.

This chain joins TRBV5-1 and TRBJ1-1; no definite D call. The germline V and J ends were trimmed by 2 bases and 1 base, with 15 bases remaining between them. The germline V gene encodes CDR1 SGHRS and CDR2 YFSETQ. This CDR3 is built from 16 residues. CDR3 sequence (DNA): TGCGCCAGCAGCTTTACCGCCATAAACGGGAACACTGAAGCTTTCTTT. It yields the protein CASSFTAINGNTEAFF. Supplemented by reference TRBV5-1 and TRBJ1-1, the full variable domain reads KAGVTQTPRYLIKTRGQQVTLSCSPISGHRSVSWYQQTPGQGLQFLFEYFSETQRNKGNFPGRFSGRQFSNSRSEMNVSTLELGDSALYLCASSFTAINGNTEAFFGQGTRLTVV.

The chain joins TRBV5-5 to TRBJ2-5; D tentatively reads TRBD1 or TRBD2 (5 bases each). CDR1 is SGHKS and CDR2 is YYEKEE in the germline V gene (reference sequence). This CDR3 region has 14 residues. The V end was cut by 0 bases, the J end by 5 bases, with 11 bases between. CDR3 in amino acids: CASSLGQGVETQYF. The DNA for the CDR3 is TGTGCCAGCAGCTTGGGGCAGGGAGTGGAGACCCAGTACTTC.

The CDR3 loop is CASSFKDGTQYF. The CDR3, as DNA: TGTGCCAGCAGCTTTAAAGACGGGACCCAGTACTTC. The V and J genes are TRBV7-7 and TRBJ2-5, with D unclear. V lost 3 bases, J lost 7 bases, and 9 bases lay in between. The germline V gene has CDR1 SSHAT and CDR2 FNYEAQ (reference sequence). The CDR3 has 12 amino acids.

This clone was detected only a few times. This chain connects TRBV4-1 to TRBJ1-5; D is perhaps TRBD1 (5 bases). V lost 3 bases to trimming and J lost 4 bases, with 10 bases between them. Germline V gene sequence: CDR1 MGHRA, CDR2 YSYEKL. The CDR3 extends over 14 amino acids. The CDR3 nucleotides read TGCGCCAGCAGCCAGCGGGACGGTAATCAGCCCCAGCATTTT. This sequence encodes CASSQRDGNQPQHF.

The chain combines TRBV6-5 with TRBJ2-3; 8 bases are shared with TRBD2. Trimming cost V 8 bases and J 3 bases; bases outside gene matches: 10. The CDR3 consists of 15 residues. The V gene's germline CDR1 is MNHEY and CDR2 SVGAGI. The CDR3 region has the DNA TGTGCCAGCCACGACGGCGGGGGGAGTACAGATACGCAGTATTTT. Translating it yields CASHDGGGSTDTQYF.

This sequence joins TRBV7-2 and TRBJ2-3; 11 nucleotides align to TRBD2. The CDR3 extends over 18 amino acids. Germline values: CDR1 SGHTA, CDR2 FQGNSA. J lost 0 bases, V lost 7 bases, and 12 bases had no gene match. CDR3 DNA sequence: TGTGCCAGCACCGTCACTGGGACTAGCGGCGCTAGCACAGATACGCAGTATTTT. Translated, it gives CASTVTGTSGASTDTQYF.

The rearrangement links TRBV4-1 to TRBJ2-1, with 10 positions matching TRBD2. The J segment lost 7 bases and the V segment lost 1 base, leaving 13 bases of the junction unmatched. There are 18 residues in the CDR3. Germline-derived CDR1 and CDR2 are MGHRA and YSYEKL. The CDR3, as DNA: TGCGCCAGCAGCCAAGTCAAAGCGGGAGGGCCACTTGGAAATGAGCAGTTCTTC. This translates into CASSQVKAGGPLGNEQFF.

The table lists this clone with a few counts. The chain uses TRBV5-1 and TRBJ1-2; 7 bases are a match to TRBD1. The CDR3 spans 14 residues. Trimming removed 3 bases from V and 8 bases from J; junction bases left unmatched: 10. Germline values: CDR1 SGHRS, CDR2 YFSETQ. This chain's CDR3 is CASSSPDRVGGYTF. The CDR3 DNA sequence: TGCGCCAGCAGCTCCCCAGACAGGGTGGGGGGCTACACCTTC.

The CDR3 DNA is TGTGCCAGTACCGATCAGAGGGGGCGATCCTATGGCTACACCTTC. Protein sequence: CASTDQRGRSYGYTF. The J gene is TRBJ1-2, the V gene TRBV19; TRBD1 matches at 7 bases. Looked up from germline, CDR1 is LNHDA and CDR2 is SQIVND (reference sequence). Germline trimming cut 7 bases from V and 4 bases from J; bases unmatched to any gene: 12. The CDR3 loop spans 15 amino acids.

This chain uses TRBV6-1 with TRBJ1-1, with a weak D call TRBD1 (6 bases). Germline-derived CDR1 and CDR2 are MNHNS and SASEGT. The CDR3 consists of 13 residues. V was clipped by 10 bases and J by 2 bases, with 14 bases between them. CDR3 DNA: TGTGCCACCGAAGGGGGAAGCAACACTGAAGCTTTCTTT. Protein product: CATEGGSNTEAFF.

This clone is a singleton in its sample. The chain links TRBV15 to TRBJ2-3; D tentatively reads TRBD1 or TRBD2 (5 bases each). The CDR3 contains 14 residues. CDR1 is LNHNV, CDR2 YYDKDF, per germline (reference sequence). V was clipped by 5 bases and J by 3 bases, with 12 bases between them. The CDR3, as DNA: TGTGCCACCAGCCCACGATGGGGGACAGATACGCAGTATTTT. This encodes CATSPRWGTDTQYF.

The rearrangement uses TRBV7-2 and TRBJ1-5; the match to TRBD1 covers 7 bases. V shed 1 base and J 9 bases; nucleotides not matched to a gene: 6. The CDR3 sequence is 14 residues long. In germline, CDR1 is SGHTA, CDR2 FQGNSA. The CDR3 here is CASSLDRQGRPQHF. The CDR3 coding sequence is TGTGCCAGCAGCTTAGATAGACAGGGCCGGCCCCAGCATTTT. The entire variable domain, with the rest obtained from reference TRBV7-2 and TRBJ1-5, is as follows: GAGVSQSPSNKVTEKGKDVELRCDPISGHTALYWYRQSLGQGLEFLIYFQGNSAPDKSGLPSDRFSAERTGGSVSTLTIQRTQQEDSAVYLCASSLDRQGRPQHFGDGTRLSIL.

This chain uses TRBV2 with TRBJ2-7; 7 bases are shared with TRBD2. The CDR3 is made up of 13 amino acids. Trimming took 6 bases from V and 2 from J; bases not matched to a gene: 4. In germline, CDR1 is SNHLY, CDR2 FYNNEI. The CDR3 DNA reads TGTGCCAGCAGGGCTAGCGGAACCTACGAGCAGTACTTC. This encodes CASRASGTYEQYF.

This chain uses TRBV5-1 with TRBJ2-6; 9 bases line up with TRBD1. J lost 3 bases, V lost 5 bases, and 6 bases had no gene match. This CDR3 contains 16 residues. The germline V gene has CDR1 SGHRS and CDR2 YFSETQ. The CDR3 region is CASSLQGADGANVLTF. DNA of the CDR3: TGCGCCAGCAGTTTACAGGGGGCAGATGGGGCCAACGTCCTGACTTTC.

This clone was found a few times. Other DNA sequences from this sample encode an identical CDR3 as well. This chain connects TRBV6-4 to TRBJ2-3; perhaps D is TRBD1 or TRBD2 (5 bases each). The V gene's germline CDR1 is MRHNA and CDR2 SNTAGT. V gave up 0 bases and J gave up 3 bases, with 10 bases separating them. The CDR3 consists of 15 residues. CDR3 DNA: TGTGCCAGCAGTGACTCGGGGGAAAGGACAGATACGCAGTATTTT. Its translation: CASSDSGERTDTQYF.